The entry that follows covers one T cell receptor (beta chain) sequence. The antigen is undetermined. This sample is part of a study of T cells in Graves' hyperthyroidism and ophthalmopathy. Study findings and constraints: Ophthalmopathy got predicted by the model a median about 6.5 months before its onset.

Amplification of TCR beta CDR3 regions was performed using RNA transcripts as template. During a first-round RT-PCR of the TCR CDR3, the HTBI primer set was used. TCRdb ran MiXCR on the multiplex PCR reads and lists one entry per CDR3 protein. The sample lists hundreds of thousands of distinct CDR3 sequences, over 40% occurring once. The CDR3 covers 16 residues. In germline, CDR1 is LNHNV, CDR2 YYDKDF (reference sequence). The V end lost 4 bases, the J end lost 0 bases, and 10 bases lay between the germline ends. Diagnostic decisions used clinical symptoms, serum thyroxine and TRAb, thyroid ultrasound and orbital computed tomography.

The V gene is TRBV15, the J gene TRBJ2-6, with D hard to call. Sequencing was carried out using peripheral blood or thyroid tissue (not recorded which). This sequence originates from an adult man with Graves' disease, either hyperthyroidism or ophthalmopathy (not recorded which). The CDR3 protein is CATSKGDGSGANVLTF. The CDR3 DNA sequence: TGTGCCACCAGCAAGGGCGATGGCTCTGGGGCCAACGTCCTGACTTTC.